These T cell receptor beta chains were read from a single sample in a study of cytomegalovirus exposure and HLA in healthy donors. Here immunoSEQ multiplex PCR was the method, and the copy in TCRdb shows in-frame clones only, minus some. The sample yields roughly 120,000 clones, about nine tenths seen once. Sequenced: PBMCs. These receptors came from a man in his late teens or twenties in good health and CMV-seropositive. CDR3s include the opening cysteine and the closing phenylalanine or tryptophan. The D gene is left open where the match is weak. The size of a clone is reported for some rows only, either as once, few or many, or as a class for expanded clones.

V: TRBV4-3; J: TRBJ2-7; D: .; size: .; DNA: TGCGCCAGCAGCCAAGATAATGCGGGCTCCTACGAGCAGTACTTC; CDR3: CASSQDNAGSYEQYF
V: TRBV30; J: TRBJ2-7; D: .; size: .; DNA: TGTGCCTGGAGTGTATCATTCCGGGGTAGGGACGAGCAGTACTTC; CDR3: CAWSVSFRGRDEQYF
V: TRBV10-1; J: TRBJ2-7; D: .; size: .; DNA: TGCGCCAGCAGTGAGGGGGGGGCTAGCCCCTACGAGCAGTACTTC; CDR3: CASSEGGASPYEQYF
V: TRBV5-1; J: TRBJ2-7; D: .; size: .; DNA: TGCGCCAGCAGCTTGGACCCGGGAAGGGAGGCCCGGAGCTCCTACGAGCAGTACTTC; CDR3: CASSLDPGREARSSYEQYF
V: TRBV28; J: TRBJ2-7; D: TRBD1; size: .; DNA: TGTGCCAGCCGAATGACAGGGCCCTACGAGCAGTACTTC; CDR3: CASRMTGPYEQYF
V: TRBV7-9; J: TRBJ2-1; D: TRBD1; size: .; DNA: TGTGCCAGCAGCTATGGGACAGGGACGCACAATGAGCAGTTCTTC; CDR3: CASSYGTGTHNEQFF
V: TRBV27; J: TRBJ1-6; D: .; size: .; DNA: TGTGCCAGCAGCGGCGGGACTTTTGATTCACCCCTCCACTTT; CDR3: CASSGGTFDSPLHF
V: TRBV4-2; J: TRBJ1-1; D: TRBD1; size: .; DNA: TGTGCCAGCAGCCAAGACAGGGGGCTGAGCACTGAAGCTTTCTTT; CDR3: CASSQDRGLSTEAFF
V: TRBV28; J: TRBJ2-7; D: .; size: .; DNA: TGTGCCAGCAGTTTGGGGGGGCGGCCCCACTACGAGCAGTACTTC; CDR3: CASSLGGRPHYEQYF
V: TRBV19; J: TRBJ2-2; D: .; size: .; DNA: TGTGCCAGTAGTATGGTTCTGGGGGGTCCCGGGGAGCTGTTTTTT; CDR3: CASSMVLGGPGELFF
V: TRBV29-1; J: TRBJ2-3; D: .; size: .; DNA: TGCAGCGTTGAAGTTTCTAGGAGGGATCCGCAGTATTTT; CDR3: CSVEVSRRDPQYF
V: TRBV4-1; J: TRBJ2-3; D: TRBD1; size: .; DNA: TGCGCCAGCAGCCAAGGAACAGGGGATAGCACAGATACGCAGTATTTT; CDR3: CASSQGTGDSTDTQYF
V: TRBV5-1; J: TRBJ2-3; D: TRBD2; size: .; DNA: TGCGCCAGCAGCTTGGCGGGGGAGGGTTCGGCAGATACGCAGTATTTT; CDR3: CASSLAGEGSADTQYF
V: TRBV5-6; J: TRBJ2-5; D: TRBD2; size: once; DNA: TGTGCCAGCAGCACGGGGACTAGAGAAGAGACCCAGTACTTC; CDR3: CASSTGTREETQYF
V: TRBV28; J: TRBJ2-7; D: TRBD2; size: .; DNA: TGTGCCAGCAGTTTTGCTAGCGGGGGGGACTACGAGCAGTACTTC; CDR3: CASSFASGGDYEQYF
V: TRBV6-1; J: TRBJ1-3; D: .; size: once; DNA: TGTGCCAGCAGTGCCAGGGTGAACTCTGGAAACACCATATATTTT; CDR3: CASSARVNSGNTIYF
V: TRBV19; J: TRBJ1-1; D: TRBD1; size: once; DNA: TGTGCCAGTAGTGATACAGGGGGCCCGACTGAAGCTTTCTTT; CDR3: CASSDTGGPTEAFF
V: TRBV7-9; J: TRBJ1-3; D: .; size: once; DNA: TGTGCCAGCAGCTTAAAAGACAGGGGAAACACCATATATTTT; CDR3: CASSLKDRGNTIYF
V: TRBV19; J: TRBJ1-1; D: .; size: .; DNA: TGTGCCAGTAGCCTTGGAGGAACAAGACGAATGAACACTGAAGCTTTCTTT; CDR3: CASSLGGTRRMNTEAFF
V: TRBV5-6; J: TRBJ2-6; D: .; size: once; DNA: TGTGCCAGCAGACCGCCGGGACTCCTCTCTGGGGCCAACGTCCTGACTTTC; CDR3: CASRPPGLLSGANVLTF
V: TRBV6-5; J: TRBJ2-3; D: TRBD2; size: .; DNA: TGTGCCAGCAGGGGAGGGAGCGTACGTACGCAGTATTTT; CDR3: CASRGGSVRTQYF
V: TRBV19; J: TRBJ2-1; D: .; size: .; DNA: TGTGCCAGTAGTATAATGGGGGCCTCCTACAATGAGCAGTTCTTC; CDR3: CASSIMGASYNEQFF
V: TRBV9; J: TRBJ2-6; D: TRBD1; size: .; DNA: TGTGCCAGCAGCGTAGGGGAGGGACAGGGTCTTCCTGGGGCCAACGTCCTGACTTTC; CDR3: CASSVGEGQGLPGANVLTF
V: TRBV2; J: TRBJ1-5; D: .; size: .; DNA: TGTGCCAGCAGCGGCACAGGATATAGCAATCAGCCCCAGCATTTT; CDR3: CASSGTGYSNQPQHF
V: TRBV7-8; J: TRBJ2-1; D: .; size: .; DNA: TGTGCCAGCAGCTTAGCCTGGACAGTCACCTCCAATGAGCAGTTCTTC; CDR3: CASSLAWTVTSNEQFF
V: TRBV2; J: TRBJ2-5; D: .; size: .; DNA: TGTGCCAGCACTACAGCCCAAGAGACCCAGTACTTC; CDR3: CASTTAQETQYF
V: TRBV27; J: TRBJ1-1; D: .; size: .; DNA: TGTGCCAGCAGTTCGGGACTTACGAACACTGAAGCTTTCTTT; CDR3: CASSSGLTNTEAFF
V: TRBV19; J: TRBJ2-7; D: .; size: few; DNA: TGTGCCAGTAAAATGGCAGTCACAAACTACGAGCAGTACTTC; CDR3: CASKMAVTNYEQYF
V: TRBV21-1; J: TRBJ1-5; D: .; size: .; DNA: TGTGCCAGCAGCAAAGTTGAGTGGCAGCCCCAGCATTTT; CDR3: CASSKVEWQPQHF
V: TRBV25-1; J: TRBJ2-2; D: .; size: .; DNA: TGTGCCAGCAGACTGAACGGGGAGCTGTTTTTT; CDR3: CASRLNGELFF
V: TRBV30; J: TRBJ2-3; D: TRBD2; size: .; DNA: TGTGCCTGGAGGACTAGCGCCACAGATACGCAGTATTTT; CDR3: CAWRTSATDTQYF
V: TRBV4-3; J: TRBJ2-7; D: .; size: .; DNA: TGCGCCAGCAGCCGAAAAAGAGGAACCTACGAGCAGTACTTC; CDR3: CASSRKRGTYEQYF
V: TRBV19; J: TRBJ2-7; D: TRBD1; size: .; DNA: TGTGCCAGTAGTATGGGGTCCGGGACAGGGGGCGAATACGAGCAGTACTTC; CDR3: CASSMGSGTGGEYEQYF
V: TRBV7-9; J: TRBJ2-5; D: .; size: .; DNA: TGTGCCAGCAGCCTTACAGGGAACCAAGAGACCCAGTACTTC; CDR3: CASSLTGNQETQYF
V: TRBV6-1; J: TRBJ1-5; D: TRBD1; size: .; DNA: TGTGCCAGCTCCCTGGACAGGGGCACCAATCAGCCCCAGCATTTT; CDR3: CASSLDRGTNQPQHF
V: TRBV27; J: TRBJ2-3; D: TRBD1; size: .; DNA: TGTGCCAGCAGTCCGGGACAGGGGACAGATACGCAGTATTTT; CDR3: CASSPGQGTDTQYF
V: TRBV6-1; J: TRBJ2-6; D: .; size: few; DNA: TGTGCCAGCAGTCTTCTCTCTGGGGCCAACGTCCTGACTTTC; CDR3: CASSLLSGANVLTF
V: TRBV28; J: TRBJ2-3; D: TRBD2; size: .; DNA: TGTGCCAGTCGACGCGGGGGACCCACAGATACGCAGTATTTT; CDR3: CASRRGGPTDTQYF
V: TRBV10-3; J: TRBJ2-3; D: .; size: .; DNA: TGTGCCATTCGTTCTCTGATACTCAACGAGGGAGATACGCAGTATTTT; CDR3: CAIRSLILNEGDTQYF
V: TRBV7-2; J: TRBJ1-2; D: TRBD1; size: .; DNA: TGTGCCAGCAGCCCTAGTGCAGGGGGGTACTATGGCTACACCTTC; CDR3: CASSPSAGGYYGYTF
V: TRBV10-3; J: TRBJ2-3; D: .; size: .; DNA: TGTGCCATCAGTGTTGGCAGGTCCACAGATACGCAGTATTTT; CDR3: CAISVGRSTDTQYF
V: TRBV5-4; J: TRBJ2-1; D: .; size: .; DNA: TGTGCCAGCAGCTTGGATCGGGATGAGCAGTTCTTC; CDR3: CASSLDRDEQFF
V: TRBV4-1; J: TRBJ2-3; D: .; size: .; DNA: TGCGCCAGCAGCCACAGAGGCGGGGATACGCAGTATTTT; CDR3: CASSHRGGDTQYF
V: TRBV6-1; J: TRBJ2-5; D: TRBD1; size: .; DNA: TGTGCCAGCAGCAGGACAGGGGACGGAGAGACCCAGTACTTC; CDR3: CASSRTGDGETQYF
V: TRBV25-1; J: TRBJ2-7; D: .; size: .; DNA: TGTGCCAGCAGTGGACAGGTTGGCTGGGAGCAGTACTTC; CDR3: CASSGQVGWEQYF
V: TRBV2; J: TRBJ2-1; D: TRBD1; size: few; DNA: TGTGCCAGCAGTACCGGACAGGGGTACACTAATGAGCAGTTCTTC; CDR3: CASSTGQGYTNEQFF
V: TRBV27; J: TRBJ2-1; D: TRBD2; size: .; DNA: TGTGCCAGCAGTTTCGGGGGGGCCTACAATGAGCAGTTCTTC; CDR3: CASSFGGAYNEQFF
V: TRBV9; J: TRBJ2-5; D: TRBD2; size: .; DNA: TGTGCCAGCAGCGTCCGGCTCGAGAAGCGGGGAGAGACCCAGTACTTC; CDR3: CASSVRLEKRGETQYF